This T cell receptor beta chain is drawn from a study of shared clonotypes between healthy human individuals. This CDR3 spans 13 amino acids. The germline CDR1 and CDR2 sequences are LNHDA and SQIVND (reference sequence). V was pared by 8 bases and J by 5 bases, with 14 bases between. Positive CCR7 selection of CD45RO-negative cells yielded the naive CD8 cells, and terminally differentiated effector memory CD45RA+ cells were excluded. The table came from immunoSEQ multiplex PCR; TCRdb's copy has only in-frame clones and leaves some out. The sample lists nearly 2 million clones, about 95% occurring once.

Material for sequencing was naive CD8+ T cells sorted from blood. J is TRBJ2-3 and V is TRBV19, with D perhaps given as TRBD1 or TRBD2 (6 bases each). The source is a man between 18 and 29 years old in good health. CDR3 residues: CASATGAGDTQYF. CDR3 nucleotide sequence: TGTGCCAGTGCGACGGGGGCTGGAGATACGCAGTATTTT.